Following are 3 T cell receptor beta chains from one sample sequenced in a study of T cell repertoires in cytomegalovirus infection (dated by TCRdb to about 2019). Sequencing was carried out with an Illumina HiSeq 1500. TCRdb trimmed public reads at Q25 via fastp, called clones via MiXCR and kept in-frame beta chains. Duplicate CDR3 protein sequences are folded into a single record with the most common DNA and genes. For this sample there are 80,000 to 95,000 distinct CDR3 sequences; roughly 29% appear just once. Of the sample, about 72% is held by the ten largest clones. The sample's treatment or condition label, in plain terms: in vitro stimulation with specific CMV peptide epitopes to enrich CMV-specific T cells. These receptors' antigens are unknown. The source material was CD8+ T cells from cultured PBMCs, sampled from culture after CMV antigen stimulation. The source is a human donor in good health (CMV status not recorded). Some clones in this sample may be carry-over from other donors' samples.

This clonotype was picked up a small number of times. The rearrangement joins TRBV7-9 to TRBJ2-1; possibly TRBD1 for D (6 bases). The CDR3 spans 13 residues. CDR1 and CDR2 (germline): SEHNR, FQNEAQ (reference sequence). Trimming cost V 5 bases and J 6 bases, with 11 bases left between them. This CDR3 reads CASSPQGSNEQFF. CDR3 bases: TGTGCCAGCAGCCCCCAGGGGAGCAATGAGCAGTTCTTC. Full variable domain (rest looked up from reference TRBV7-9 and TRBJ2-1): DTGVSQNPRHKITKRGQNVTFRCDPISEHNRLYWYRQTLGQGPEFLTYFQNEAQLEKSRLLSDRFSAERPKGSFSTLEIQRTEQGDSAMYLCASSPQGSNEQFFGPGTRLTVL.

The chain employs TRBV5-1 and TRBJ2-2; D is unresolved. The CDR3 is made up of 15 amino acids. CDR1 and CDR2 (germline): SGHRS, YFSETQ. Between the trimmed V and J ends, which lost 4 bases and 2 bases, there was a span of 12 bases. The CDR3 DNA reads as TGCGCCAGCAGCCTGGACGTAATCAACACCGGGGAGCTGTTTTTT. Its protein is CASSLDVINTGELFF.

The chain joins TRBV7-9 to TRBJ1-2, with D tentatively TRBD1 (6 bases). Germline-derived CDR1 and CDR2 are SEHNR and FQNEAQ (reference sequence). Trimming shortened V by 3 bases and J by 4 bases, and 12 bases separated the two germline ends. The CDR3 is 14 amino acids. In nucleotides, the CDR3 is TGTGCCAGCAGCTTTCCAGGGGCTAGCTATGGCTACACCTTC. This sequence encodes CASSFPGASYGYTF.